Presented here are 16 T cell receptor beta chains from one specimen sequenced in a study of OX40 agonist ivuxolimab in advanced cancers. The receptor library was made with the immunoSEQ multiplex PCR assay. In TCRdb, the immuneACCESS table is reduced to in-frame sequences with V and J assigned. These tables do not hold every clone; where another copy was compared, an unresolved V gene accounts for under half, and the others remain unexplained. This sample comprises more than 60,000 clones, about 92% of them detected only once. More than 0.3% of the sample lies in the top ten. The specimen comprised CD4+ or CD8+ T cells sorted from blood, sampled in a trial of the OX40 agonist ivuxolimab. These receptors were collected from an adult with an advanced solid tumor such as melanoma, head and neck, liver or kidney cancer.

The CDR3 loop is CASSLRLVADTQYF. The CDR3 region has the DNA TGTGCCAGCAGTTTACGACTAGTAGCAGATACGCAGTATTTT. The gene calls are TRBV6-6 and TRBJ2-3; tentative D call: TRBD2 (6 bases). This CDR3 is 14 amino acids long. Per the germline V gene, CDR1 is MNHNY and CDR2 is SVGAGI (reference sequence). The V gene lost 4 bases and the J gene lost 4 bases, with 12 bases spanning the gap.

The V call is TRBV7-2, the J call TRBJ2-3; D unresolved. V dropped 1 base and J dropped 1 base, with 6 bases sitting between them. Germline V gene sequence: CDR1 SGHTA, CDR2 FQGNSA. The CDR3 length is 14 residues. The CDR3 here is CASSLVTGTDTQYF. CDR3 coding DNA: TGTGCCAGCAGCTTAGTTACTGGCACAGATACGCAGTATTTT.

This clone appeared a few times. The chain recombines TRBV6-6 with TRBJ1-1, with 9 bases fitting TRBD1. The CDR3 runs to 14 residues. V shed 6 bases and J 5 bases; nucleotides not matched to a gene: 7. From germline, CDR1 is MNHNY and CDR2 SVGAGI (reference sequence). The CDR3 DNA reads as TGTGCCAGCAGCCAACAGGGGGCGCGAACTGAAGCTTTCTTT. This sequence encodes CASSQQGARTEAFF.

There are a few counts of this clone. The chain combines TRBV7-2 with TRBJ2-1; D not resolved. The germline V gene encodes CDR1 SGHTA and CDR2 FQGNSA. V lost 1 base and J lost 12, with 10 bases in between. The length of the CDR3 is 12 residues. The CDR3 is CASSLDPRVQFF. CDR3 nucleotides: TGTGCCAGCAGCTTAGATCCGAGAGTGCAGTTCTTC.

This clone was seen a few times. The rearrangement uses TRBV7-9 and TRBJ2-2; 8 bases map to TRBD2. Trimming took 5 bases from V and 4 from J; bases not matched to a gene: 9. CDR3 size: 16 residues. Germline values: CDR1 SEHNR, CDR2 FQNEAQ (reference sequence). The CDR3 region is CASSPATSGLTGELFF. CDR3 nucleotide sequence: TGTGCCAGCAGCCCGGCCACTAGCGGCCTCACCGGGGAGCTGTTTTTT.

The chain couples TRBV2 to TRBJ1-6; possibly TRBD1 for D (6 bases). The CDR3 consists of 16 residues. CDR1 and CDR2 (germline): SNHLY, FYNNEI. V shed 4 bases and J shed 0 bases, with 10 bases lying between them. The CDR3 nucleotides are TGTGCCAGCAGTGGGACAGCTAGCTCCTATAATTCACCCCTCCACTTT. Translation gives CASSGTASSYNSPLHF.

The CDR3 protein is CASSRDVTGELFF. Written as DNA, the CDR3 is TGTGCCAGCTCACGAGACGTCACCGGGGAGCTGTTTTTT. V gene TRBV18 combines with J gene TRBJ2-2; no definite D call. Per germline, CDR1 KGHSH and CDR2 LQKENI. The CDR3 has 13 residues. V was shortened by 4 bases and J by 4 bases, with 7 bases between the two germline ends.

The chain couples TRBV5-1 to TRBJ2-1, with TRBD2 matching 14 bases. With 3 bases clipped from V and 8 bases from J, the junction kept 4 bases outside the gene matches. Germline V CDR1 and CDR2: SGHRS, YFSETQ. The CDR3 sequence is 15 residues long. CDR3 DNA: TGCGCCAGCAGCTCGGGACTAGCGGGAGAGGATGAGCAGTTCTTC. Translating gives CASSSGLAGEDEQFF. Looking up the rest from reference TRBV5-1 and TRBJ2-1 gives the full variable domain: KAGVTQTPRYLIKTRGQQVTLSCSPISGHRSVSWYQQTPGQGLQFLFEYFSETQRNKGNFPGRFSGRQFSNSRSEMNVSTLELGDSALYLCASSSGLAGEDEQFFGPGTRLTVL.

This clone was observed a single time. The chain employs TRBV30 and TRBJ2-7; D possibly corresponds to TRBD2 (6 bases). Trimming shortened V by 2 bases and J by 4 bases, and 15 bases separated the two germline ends. CDR1 GTSNPN and CDR2 SVGIG come from the germline V gene (reference sequence). CDR3 length: 14 residues. CDR3 nucleotide sequence: TGTGCCTGGAGTCCCGGGACTCAACCTTACGAGCAGTACTTC. This codes for CAWSPGTQPYEQYF.

In its sample, this clone was seen a few times. CDR3 sequence (DNA): TGTGCCAGCAGCTTACCCCCCGCGCCCCTCCACTTT. Protein: CASSLPPAPLHF. V is TRBV11-2 and J is TRBJ1-6; D not certain. V was trimmed by 2 bases and J by 13 bases, leaving 9 bases between them. This CDR3 is 12 amino acids long. CDR1 and CDR2 from the germline V gene are SGHAT and FQNNGV.

This chain links TRBV19 with TRBJ1-4; D perhaps matches TRBD1 (5 bases). The CDR3 is 17 amino acids. CDR1 is LNHDA, CDR2 SQIVND, per germline (reference sequence). V lost 6 bases and J lost 5, with 22 bases in between. The DNA of the CDR3 is TGTGCCAGTAGGGTGGACGCTCCAGGGACGTCGAATGAAAAACTGTTTTTT. Amino acid sequence: CASRVDAPGTSNEKLFF.

J is TRBJ2-5 and V is TRBV4-3; no clear D gene. Germline CDR1 reads LGHNA; CDR2 reads YSLEER. Trimming shortened V by 1 base and J by 2 bases, and 11 bases separated the two germline ends. The CDR3 extends over 15 amino acids. CDR3 nucleotide sequence: TGCGCCAGCAGCCAAGGGGGAACAGTACAAGAGACCCAGTACTTC. Its translation is CASSQGGTVQETQYF.

The rearrangement uses TRBV5-1 and TRBJ2-2, with D possibly being TRBD1 (5 bases). Germline lookup yields CDR1 SGHRS and CDR2 YFSETQ. The V gene lost 0 bases and the J gene lost 7 bases, with 10 bases spanning the gap. The CDR3 totals 14 residues. The CDR3 nucleotides read TGCGCCAGCAGCTTGGGTGTCCAGGGCGGGGAGCTGTTTTTT. Translated, it gives CASSLGVQGGELFF.

This clone was recorded only once. This sequence joins TRBV27 and TRBJ1-4; 8 bases agree with TRBD1. The germline CDR1 and CDR2 sequences are MNHEY and SMNVEV (reference sequence). This CDR3 spans 14 amino acids. V shed 6 bases, J shed 10 bases, and the junction held 10 bases outside the gene matches. The CDR3 is CASSSIDRGRKLFF. CDR3 DNA sequence: TGTGCCAGCAGCTCGATCGACAGGGGTCGAAAACTGTTTTTT. The whole variable domain, filled in from reference TRBV27 and TRBJ1-4, reads EAQVTQNPRYLITVTGKKLTVTCSQNMNHEYMSWYRQDPGLGLRQIYYSMNVEVTDKGDVPEGYKVSRKEKRNFPLILESPSPNQTSLYFCASSSIDRGRKLFFGSGTQLSVL.

The genes are TRBV27 and TRBJ1-4; 10 positions agree with TRBD1. CDR1 is MNHEY and CDR2 is SMNVEV in the germline V gene (reference sequence). V lost 6 bases and J lost 8; bases outside the gene matches: 12. The CDR3 has 16 amino acids. Here the CDR3 reads CASSAGDRGMREKLFF. DNA for the CDR3: TGTGCCAGCAGCGCAGGGGACAGGGGAATGAGAGAAAAACTGTTTTTT.

The chain employs TRBV6-5 and TRBJ2-5; TRBD1 matches at 7 bases. The V gene's germline CDR1 is MNHEY and CDR2 SVGAGI. There are 13 residues in the CDR3. J was trimmed by 5 bases and V by 6 bases; bases with no gene match: 6. The CDR3 nucleotides are TGTGCCAGCAGCCTGACAGGGCGGGAGACCCAGTACTTC. Residues: CASSLTGRETQYF.